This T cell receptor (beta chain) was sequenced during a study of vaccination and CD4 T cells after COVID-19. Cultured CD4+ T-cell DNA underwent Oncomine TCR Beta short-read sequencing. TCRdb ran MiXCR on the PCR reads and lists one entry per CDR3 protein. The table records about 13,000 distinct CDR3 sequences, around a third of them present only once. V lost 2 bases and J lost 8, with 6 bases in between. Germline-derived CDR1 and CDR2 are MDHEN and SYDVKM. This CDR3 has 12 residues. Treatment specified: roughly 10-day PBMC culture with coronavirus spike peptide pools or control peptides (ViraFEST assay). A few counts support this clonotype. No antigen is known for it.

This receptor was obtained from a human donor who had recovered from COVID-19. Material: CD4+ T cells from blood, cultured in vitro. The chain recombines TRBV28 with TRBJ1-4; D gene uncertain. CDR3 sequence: CASSLREEKLFF. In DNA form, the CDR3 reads TGTGCCAGCAGTTTAAGGGAGGAAAAACTGTTTTTT.